This T cell receptor (beta chain) is from a study of siplizumab effects on memory and regulatory T cells. TCR templates numbering about 10^5 were assayed per sample. Measured with immunoSEQ multiplex PCR; TCRdb has only the in-frame clones, and not every one. The table lists 85,000 to 130,000 clones, 93% of them singletons. Study-wide results and limits: Proliferating CD4+ or CD8+ clones, roughly 80-97% of them, lacked an assignable naive or memory phenotype. A mean of approximately 70% of mappable alloreactive CD4+ clones were Treg-derived with siplizumab, compared with 25% to 30% in controls.

The CDR3 loop spans 14 amino acids. In germline, CDR1 is SEHNR, CDR2 FQNEAQ (reference sequence). This clone was recorded once. Its target is not known. What was sequenced was Tregs sorted from blood. The chain combines TRBV7-9 with TRBJ2-5, with a tentative D call TRBD1 (5 bases). The J call may be wrong; the DNA end is better matched by TRBJ2-7. The origin of this receptor is a human donor in good health. The CDR3 nucleotides are TGTGCCAGCAGCTTTGCAGGGAACGTATACGAGCAGTACTTC. Its protein is CASSFAGNVYEQYF.